A single sample is the source of the 31 T cell receptor beta chains below, sequenced in a study of T cell repertoires in cytomegalovirus infection. TCRdb reanalysed the reads using MiXCR and keeps one entry per CDR3 protein. Found here are 100,000 to 150,000 distinct CDR3 sequences, approximately 30% of them singletons; the top ten hold approximately 50%. Their specific antigens are unknown. Sequenced here: CD8+ T cells from cultured PBMCs, sampled from culture after CMV antigen stimulation. The receptors shown here come from a human donor in good health (CMV status not recorded). Some clones in this sample may be carry-over from other donors' samples.

This chain connects TRBV2 to TRBJ2-1; D may be TRBD1 (5 bases). V lost 9 bases, J lost 10 bases, and 10 bases lay in between. The CDR3 consists of 10 residues. Germline V gene lookup returns CDR1 SNHLY and CDR2 FYNNEI. CDR3 sequence reads: CARLQGEQFF. CDR3 nucleotide sequence: TGTGCCAGACTTCAGGGAGAGCAGTTCTTC. The variable domain in full, completed from reference TRBV2 and TRBJ2-1, reads EPEVTQTPSHQVTQMGQEVILRCVPISNHLYFYWYRQILGQKVEFLVSFYNNEISEKSEIFDDQFSVERPDGSNFTLKIRSTKLEDSAMYFCARLQGEQFFGPGTRLTVL.

The chain combines TRBV9 with TRBJ2-1, with 12 positions matching TRBD2. Unmatched junction bases numbered 12, after V lost 2 bases and J lost 0 bases. The germline V gene encodes CDR1 SGDLS and CDR2 YYNGEE. The CDR3 has 20 residues. DNA for the CDR3: TGTGCCAGCAGCGTCTCAACTAGCGGGGGGCAGGGGGGCTCCTACAATGAGCAGTTCTTC. Protein product: CASSVSTSGGQGGSYNEQFF.

This clonotype has just a few counts. The chain recombines TRBV4-1 with TRBJ1-2, with TRBD1 matching over 7 bases. The CDR3 is 15 residues long. CDR1 is MGHRA and CDR2 is YSYEKL in the germline V gene. V lost 1 base to trimming and J lost 5 bases; unmatched junction nucleotides: 7. In nucleotides, the CDR3 is TGCGCCAGCAGCCAAGCGGGACAGTGGTTGTATGGCTACACCTTC. Translated, it gives CASSQAGQWLYGYTF.

This chain joins TRBV7-2 and TRBJ1-3, with a possible D match to TRBD1 (6 bases). The CDR3 has 16 residues. CDR1 is SGHTA and CDR2 is FQGNSA in the germline V gene. V lost 0 bases and J 4 bases, leaving 13 bases between the germline ends. The DNA of the CDR3 is TGTGCCAGCAGCTTAGCACGCCCAGGGGTCGGAAACACCATATATTTT. Residues: CASSLARPGVGNTIYF. Based on the CDR3 plus reference TRBV7-2 and TRBJ1-3, the full variable domain is GAGVSQSPSNKVTEKGKDVELRCDPISGHTALYWYRQSLGQGLEFLIYFQGNSAPDKSGLPSDRFSAERTGGSVSTLTIQRTQQEDSAVYLCASSLARPGVGNTIYFGEGSWLTVV.

In this sample, this clonotype turned up a few times. The chain recombines TRBV6-1 with TRBJ1-5; D is possibly TRBD1 (6 bases). V gave up 8 bases and J gave up 4 bases, with 15 bases separating them. The CDR3 totals 14 residues. Germline CDR1 is MNHNS and CDR2 is SASEGT. In DNA, the CDR3 is TGTGCCAGCGAAACCGGTAGGGGGAATCAGCCCCAGCATTTT. It is translated as CASETGRGNQPQHF.

The J gene is TRBJ1-6, the V gene TRBV20-1; D unclear. The CDR3 totals 15 residues. Trimming cost V 1 base and J 7 bases, with 14 bases left between them. Per germline, CDR1 DFQATT and CDR2 SNEGSKA (reference sequence). The CDR3, as DNA: TGCAGTGCTAGAGGAGCCGCCATCCAGAATTCACCCCTCCACTTT. Translation: CSARGAAIQNSPLHF.

This clonotype has at least ten counts. The rearrangement uses TRBV12-3 or TRBV12-4 and TRBJ1-1; D uncertain. The V and J ends lost 6 bases and 1 base respectively, with 12 bases between them. This CDR3 is built from 14 residues. CDR3 region: CASRKDRQNTEAFF. In DNA, the CDR3 is TGTGCCAGCAGGAAAGACCGACAGAACACTGAAGCTTTCTTT.

The chain links TRBV11-2 to TRBJ2-7, with D possibly being TRBD2 (6 bases). Germline CDR1 is SGHAT and CDR2 is FQNNGV. The V end lost 1 base, the J end lost 6 bases, and 13 bases lay between the germline ends. The CDR3 runs to 14 residues. The CDR3 DNA sequence: TGTGCCAGCAGCTTAGCTCAATTCGGGGGCGAGCAGTACTTC. Translation: CASSLAQFGGEQYF.

CDR3: CASSPLGGTYEQYF. The DNA of the CDR3 is TGTGCCAGCAGCCCCCTTGGGGGAACCTACGAGCAGTACTTC. The rearrangement joins TRBV11-2 to TRBJ2-7; D may match TRBD1 or TRBD2 (5 bases each). V was cut by 5 bases and J by 2 bases, with 13 bases left in between. In germline, CDR1 is SGHAT, CDR2 FQNNGV. The CDR3 runs 14 residues.

Of note for this clonotype: The junction and the germline gene differ at one end; a read error may be behind it. J is TRBJ2-1 and V is TRBV7-7; 7 bases fit TRBD1. The CDR3 spans 17 residues. CDR1 is SSHAT and CDR2 is FNYEAQ in the germline V gene (reference sequence). CDR3 residues: CASSLAHVQGINNEQFF. The CDR3 region has the DNA TGTGCTAGCAGCTTAGCGCATGTACAGGGGATTAACAATGAGCAGTTCTTC.

This clonotype has just a few counts. V and J are TRBV13 and TRBJ2-5; D gene uncertain. The CDR3 sequence is 12 residues long. Per germline, CDR1 PRHDT and CDR2 FYEKMQ (reference sequence). Trimming removed 5 bases at V and 0 bases at J, with 4 bases between. CDR3 in DNA: TGTGCCAGCAGCAACGACCAAGAGACCCAGTACTTC. It codes for CASSNDQETQYF.

The chain recombines TRBV5-1 with TRBJ2-1, with TRBD2 as a possible D gene (6 bases). Trimming cost V 0 bases and J 12 bases, with 13 bases left between them. The CDR3 contains 13 residues. Looked up from germline, CDR1 is SGHRS and CDR2 is YFSETQ. The DNA for the CDR3 is TGCGCCAGCAGCTTGGAGCTCGGGACTTCGCAGTTCTTC. Encoded protein: CASSLELGTSQFF.

This clonotype turned up a few times. This chain links TRBV6-5 with TRBJ2-2; D possibly corresponds to TRBD2 (6 bases). Trimming cost V 8 bases and J 0 bases, with 19 bases left between them. The CDR3 length is 17 residues. Germline assignment: CDR1 MNHEY and CDR2 SVGAGI. CDR3 DNA: TGTGCCAGCCGTTCACCGGGGGACCTCGCGAACACCGGGGAGCTGTTTTTT. Protein: CASRSPGDLANTGELFF.

This clonotype was picked up many times. This rearrangement joins TRBV28 to TRBJ2-7; D ambiguous. The germline V gene encodes CDR1 MDHEN and CDR2 SYDVKM. The CDR3 contains 14 residues. V dropped 2 bases and J dropped 0 bases, with 8 bases sitting between them. Here the CDR3 DNA reads TGTGCCAGCAGTTTAACCGTACCCTCCTACGAGCAGTACTTC. Amino acids: CASSLTVPSYEQYF. The variable domain in full, completed from reference TRBV28 and TRBJ2-7, reads DVKVTQSSRYLVKRTGEKVFLECVQDMDHENMFWYRQDPGLGLRLIYFSYDVKMKEKGDIPEGYSVSREKKERFSLILESASTNQTSMYLCASSLTVPSYEQYFGPGTRLTVT.

This clonotype was seen repeatedly, ten times or more. The chain employs TRBV12-3 or TRBV12-4 and TRBJ2-1, with a tentative D call TRBD2 (6 bases). The CDR3 totals 15 residues. The V end lost 2 bases, the J end lost 12 bases, and 20 bases lay between the germline ends. CDR3 DNA: TGTGCCAGCAGTTTAAGGGCAGGAGGGGCGGGTGTGCAGTTCTTC. It translates to CASSLRAGGAGVQFF.

This clonotype was counted a few times. The J gene is TRBJ2-1, the V gene TRBV4-1; D unclear. The CDR3 totals 14 residues. Trimming stripped 4 bases from V and 3 bases from J, with 10 bases between. CDR1 MGHRA and CDR2 YSYEKL come from the germline V gene. The CDR3 coding sequence is TGCGCCAGCAGCCCATCCGCAGACTACAATGAGCAGTTCTTC. It is translated as CASSPSADYNEQFF.

The chain carries TRBV20-1 and TRBJ2-7; D gene ambiguous. The V end lost 2 bases, the J end lost 3 bases, and 14 bases lay between the germline ends. CDR1 is DFQATT, CDR2 SNEGSKA, per germline (reference sequence). The CDR3 has 14 amino acids. CDR3: CSARSAVWDYEQYF. Written as DNA, the CDR3 is TGCAGTGCTAGATCGGCGGTTTGGGACTACGAGCAGTACTTC.

This clonotype appeared a few times. The genes are TRBV6-5 and TRBJ1-5; 8 positions match TRBD1. CDR1 and CDR2 from the germline V gene are MNHEY and SVGAGI. CDR3 length: 19 residues. Trimming at V came to 2 bases and at J to 0 bases, leaving 12 bases not matched to a gene. CDR3 in amino acids: CASSYPPGQEKHSNQPQHF. CDR3 bases: TGTGCCAGCAGTTACCCCCCGGGACAGGAGAAACATAGCAATCAGCCCCAGCATTTT.

This clonotype was picked up many times. V usage is TRBV7-6 and J usage is TRBJ2-7, with 11 bases aligning to TRBD1. This CDR3 is 17 amino acids long. J lost 3 bases, V lost 0 bases, and 7 bases had no gene match. From germline, CDR1 is SGHVS and CDR2 FNYEAQ. The CDR3 coding sequence is TGTGCCAGCAGCTTAGCGGATCCGGGACAGGGGGACTACGAGCAGTACTTC. It encodes CASSLADPGQGDYEQYF.

At least ten counts were recorded for this clonotype. V gene TRBV19 combines with J gene TRBJ2-5; D is possibly TRBD2 (5 bases). The germline V gene has CDR1 LNHDA and CDR2 SQIVND (reference sequence). The CDR3 loop spans 14 amino acids. V was clipped by 4 bases and J by 4 bases, with 13 bases between them. The CDR3, as DNA: TGTGCCAGTAGTAAAGGCTATGAGGGAGAGACCCAGTACTTC. Amino acid sequence: CASSKGYEGETQYF.

This clonotype was counted a few times. The rearrangement links TRBV12-3 or TRBV12-4 to TRBJ2-1; D assignment may be TRBD1 or TRBD2 (5 bases each). V gave up 10 bases and J gave up 4 bases, with 14 bases separating them. The CDR3 sequence is 13 residues long. CDR3 nucleotide sequence: TGTGCCACCGCGAGGGGACCTTACAATGAGCAGTTCTTC. This codes for CATARGPYNEQFF.

CDR3 amino acids: CASSYPGGRNEQFF. The CDR3 nucleotides are TGTGCCAGCAGTTACCCAGGGGGCAGGAATGAGCAGTTCTTC. The gene calls are TRBV6-5 and TRBJ2-1, with 8 bases matching TRBD1. The germline CDR1 and CDR2 sequences are MNHEY and SVGAGI. Losses at the gene ends were 2 bases for V and 7 bases for J; bases not matched to a gene: 4. The CDR3 covers 14 residues.

This clonotype has a handful of counts. The V gene is TRBV7-8, the J gene TRBJ2-7; D perhaps matches TRBD1 (6 bases). Trimming shortened V by 0 bases and J by 3 bases, and 9 bases separated the two germline ends. Germline V gene lookup returns CDR1 SGHVS and CDR2 FQNEAQ. The CDR3 is made up of 14 amino acids. CDR3 sequence: CASSLAGQSYEQYF. The CDR3 bases are TGTGCCAGCAGCTTAGCGGGACAAAGCTACGAGCAGTACTTC.

The genes are TRBV6-2 or TRBV6-3 and TRBJ1-5; 7 bases map to TRBD1. J lost 1 base, V lost 6 bases, and 6 bases had no gene match. The germline V gene has CDR1 MNHEY and CDR2 SVGEGT. CDR3 length: 15 residues. The CDR3 is CASRLQDRSNQPQHF. CDR3 coding DNA: TGTGCCAGCAGACTTCAGGACAGGAGCAATCAGCCCCAGCATTTT.

The chain uses TRBV7-6 and TRBJ2-3; 10 bases line up with TRBD2. V gave up 4 bases and J gave up 4 bases; unmatched junction bases: 8. This CDR3 contains 16 residues. Germline V CDR1 and CDR2: SGHVS, FNYEAQ. The CDR3 loop reads CASSSLTSGEADTQYF. The CDR3 DNA follows: TGTGCCAGCAGCTCTCTAACTAGCGGGGAGGCAGATACGCAGTATTTT.

This clonotype was observed a few times. V usage is TRBV6-2 or TRBV6-3 and J usage is TRBJ1-1; D not resolved. This CDR3 comprises 15 residues. Germline V gives CDR1 MNHEY, CDR2 SVGEGT. Trimming cost V 0 bases and J 0 bases, with 8 bases left between them. The CDR3 here is CASSYSGRMNTEAFF. As DNA, the CDR3 is TGTGCCAGCAGTTACTCGGGTCGGATGAACACTGAAGCTTTCTTT.

The chain joins TRBV20-1 to TRBJ2-3; TRBD2 agrees at 7 bases. Germline values: CDR1 DFQATT, CDR2 SNEGSKA (reference sequence). V shed 4 bases and J 3 bases; nucleotides not matched to a gene: 10. The CDR3 sequence is 15 residues long. This chain's CDR3 is CSANLFGRGTDTQYF. CDR3 DNA: TGCAGTGCTAACCTTTTTGGGAGGGGTACAGATACGCAGTATTTT.

This clonotype was observed a few times. The rearrangement uses TRBV12-3 or TRBV12-4 and TRBJ1-1, with a weak D call TRBD1 (5 bases). This CDR3 has 14 residues. V was shortened by 5 bases and J by 4 bases, with 14 bases between the two germline ends. Here the CDR3 reads CASSLSRVGTEAFF. The CDR3 coding sequence is TGTGCCAGCAGTCTCTCCAGGGTTGGCACTGAAGCTTTCTTT.

This chain links TRBV10-3 with TRBJ1-2; no firm D call. This CDR3 region has 14 residues. V was pared by 4 bases and J by 5 bases, with 14 bases between. Germline V lookup: CDR1 ENHRY, CDR2 SYGVKD. CDR3 bases: TGTGCCATCAGTGTTGGAGGGAACGGTTATGGCTACACCTTC. It specifies CAISVGGNGYGYTF.

This clonotype has a handful of counts. The rearrangement uses TRBV12-3 or TRBV12-4 and TRBJ2-1; 8 bases agree with TRBD2. With 3 bases clipped from V and 5 bases from J, the junction kept 6 bases outside the gene matches. The CDR3 runs 15 residues. The CDR3 DNA follows: TGTGCCAGCAGTTTCCCCACGGGGGGGAACAATGAGCAGTTCTTC. Amino acids: CASSFPTGGNNEQFF.

The chain carries TRBV6-1 and TRBJ1-1, with D tentatively TRBD1 (5 bases). V was cut by 6 bases and J by 0 bases, with 11 bases left in between. CDR3 length: 14 amino acids. The germline gives CDR1 MNHNS, CDR2 SASEGT. For the CDR3, the DNA is TGTGCCAGCAGCGCCGAGACAGTGAACACTGAAGCTTTCTTT. This gives the protein CASSAETVNTEAFF.